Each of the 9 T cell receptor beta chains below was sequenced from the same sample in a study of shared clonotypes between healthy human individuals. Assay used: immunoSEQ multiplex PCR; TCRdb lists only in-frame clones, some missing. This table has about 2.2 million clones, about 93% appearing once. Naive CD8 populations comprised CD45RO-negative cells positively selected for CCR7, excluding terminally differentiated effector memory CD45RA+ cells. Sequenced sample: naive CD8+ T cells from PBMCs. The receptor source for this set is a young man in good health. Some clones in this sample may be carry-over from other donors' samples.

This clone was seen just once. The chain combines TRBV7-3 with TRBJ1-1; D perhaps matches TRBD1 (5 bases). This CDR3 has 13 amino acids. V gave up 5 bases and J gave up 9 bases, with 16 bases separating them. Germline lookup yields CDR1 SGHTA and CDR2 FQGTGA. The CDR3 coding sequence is TGTGCCAGCAGCCCACGGCAGGGAGGGAAAGCTTTCTTT. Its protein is CASSPRQGGKAFF. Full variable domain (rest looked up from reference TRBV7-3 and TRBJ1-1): GAGVSQTPSNKVTEKGKYVELRCDPISGHTALYWYRQSLGQGPEFLIYFQGTGAADDSGLPNDRFFAVRPEGSVSTLKIQRTERGDSAVYLCASSPRQGGKAFFGQGTRLTVV.

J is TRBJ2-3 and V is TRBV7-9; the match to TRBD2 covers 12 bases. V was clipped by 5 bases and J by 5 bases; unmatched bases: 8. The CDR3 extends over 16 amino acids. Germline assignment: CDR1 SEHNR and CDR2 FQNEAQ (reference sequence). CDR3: CASSAPSGRARDTQYF. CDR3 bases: TGTGCCAGCAGCGCGCCTAGCGGGAGGGCGAGAGATACGCAGTATTTT.

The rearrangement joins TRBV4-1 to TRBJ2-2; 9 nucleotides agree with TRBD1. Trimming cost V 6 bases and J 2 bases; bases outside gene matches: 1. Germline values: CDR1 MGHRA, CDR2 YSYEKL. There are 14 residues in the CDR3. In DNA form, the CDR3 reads TGCGCCAGCAGGGGACAGGGCAACACCGGGGAGCTGTTTTTT. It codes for CASRGQGNTGELFF.

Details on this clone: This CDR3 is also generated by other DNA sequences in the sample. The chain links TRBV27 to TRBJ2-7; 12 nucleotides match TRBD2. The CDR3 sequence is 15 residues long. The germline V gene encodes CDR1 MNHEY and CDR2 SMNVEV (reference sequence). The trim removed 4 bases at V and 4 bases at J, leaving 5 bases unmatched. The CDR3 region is CASSSRTSGIYEQYF. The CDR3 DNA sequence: TGTGCCAGCAGTTCAAGGACTAGCGGGATTTACGAGCAGTACTTC.

CDR3 region: CASSPRTVYNEKLFF. In DNA, the CDR3 is TGTGCCAGCAGTCCCCGGACAGTTTATAATGAAAAACTGTTTTTT. This sequence joins TRBV28 and TRBJ1-4; tentatively, D is TRBD1 (6 bases). Trimming took 5 bases from V and 4 from J, leaving 14 bases between them. CDR1 and CDR2 from the germline V gene are MDHEN and SYDVKM. The CDR3 contains 15 residues.

The DNA of the CDR3 is TGTGCCAGCAGTCGTGGGCCAATTAATGAAAAACTGTTTTTT. Amino acids: CASSRGPINEKLFF. V usage is TRBV7-9 and J usage is TRBJ1-4; D unclear. V was cut by 6 bases and J by 4 bases, with 12 bases left in between. The CDR3 is made up of 14 amino acids. Per germline, CDR1 SEHNR and CDR2 FQNEAQ (reference sequence).

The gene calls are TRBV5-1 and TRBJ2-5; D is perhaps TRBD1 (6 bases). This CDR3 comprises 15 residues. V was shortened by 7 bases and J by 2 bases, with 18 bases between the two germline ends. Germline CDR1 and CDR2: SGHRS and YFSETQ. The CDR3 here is CASSQPGTLQETQYF. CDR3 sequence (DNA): TGCGCCAGCTCTCAGCCCGGGACATTACAAGAGACCCAGTACTTC.

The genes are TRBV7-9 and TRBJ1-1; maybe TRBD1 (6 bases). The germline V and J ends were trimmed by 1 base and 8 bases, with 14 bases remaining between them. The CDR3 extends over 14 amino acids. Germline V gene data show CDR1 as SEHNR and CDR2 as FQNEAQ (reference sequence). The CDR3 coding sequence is TGTGCCAGCAGCTTAGTGGGGGTGGGGACAGAAGCTTTCTTT. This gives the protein CASSLVGVGTEAFF.

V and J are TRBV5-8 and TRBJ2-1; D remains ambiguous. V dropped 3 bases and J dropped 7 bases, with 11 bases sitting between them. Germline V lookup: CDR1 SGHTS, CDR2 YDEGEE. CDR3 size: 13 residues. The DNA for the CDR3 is TGTGCCAGCAGCTACTTTGGCGGAAATGAGCAGTTCTTC. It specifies CASSYFGGNEQFF.